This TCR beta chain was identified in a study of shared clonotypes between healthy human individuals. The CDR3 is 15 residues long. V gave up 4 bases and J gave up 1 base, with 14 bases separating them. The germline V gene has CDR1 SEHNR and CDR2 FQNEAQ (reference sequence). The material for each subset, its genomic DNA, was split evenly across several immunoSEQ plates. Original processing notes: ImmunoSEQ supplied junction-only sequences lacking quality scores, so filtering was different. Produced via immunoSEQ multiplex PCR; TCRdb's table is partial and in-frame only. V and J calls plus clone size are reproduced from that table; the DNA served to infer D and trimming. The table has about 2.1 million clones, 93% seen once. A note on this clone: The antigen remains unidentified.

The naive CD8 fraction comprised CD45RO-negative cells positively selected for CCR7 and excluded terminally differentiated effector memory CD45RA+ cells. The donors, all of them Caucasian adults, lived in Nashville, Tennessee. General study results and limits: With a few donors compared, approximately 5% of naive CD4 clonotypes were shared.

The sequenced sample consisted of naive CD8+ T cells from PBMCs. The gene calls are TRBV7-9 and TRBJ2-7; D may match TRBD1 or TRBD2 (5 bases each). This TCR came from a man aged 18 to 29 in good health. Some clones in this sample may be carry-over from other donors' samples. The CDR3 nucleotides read TGTGCCAGCAGCTCCCCGGGACCGAGTTCCTACGAGCAGTACTTC. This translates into CASSSPGPSSYEQYF.